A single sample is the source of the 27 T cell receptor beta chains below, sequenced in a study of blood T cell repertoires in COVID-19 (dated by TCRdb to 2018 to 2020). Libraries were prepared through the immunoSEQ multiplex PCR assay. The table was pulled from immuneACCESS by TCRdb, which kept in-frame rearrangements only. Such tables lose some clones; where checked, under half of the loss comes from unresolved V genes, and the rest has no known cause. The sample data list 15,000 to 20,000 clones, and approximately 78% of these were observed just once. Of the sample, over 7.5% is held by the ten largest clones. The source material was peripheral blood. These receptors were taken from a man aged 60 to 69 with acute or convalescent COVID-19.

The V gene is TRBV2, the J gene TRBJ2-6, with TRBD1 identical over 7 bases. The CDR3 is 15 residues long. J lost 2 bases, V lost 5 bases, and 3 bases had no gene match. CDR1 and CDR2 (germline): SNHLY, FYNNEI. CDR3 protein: CASSRTGPGANVLTF. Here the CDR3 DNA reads TGTGCCAGCAGTCGGACAGGCCCTGGGGCCAACGTCCTGACTTTC.

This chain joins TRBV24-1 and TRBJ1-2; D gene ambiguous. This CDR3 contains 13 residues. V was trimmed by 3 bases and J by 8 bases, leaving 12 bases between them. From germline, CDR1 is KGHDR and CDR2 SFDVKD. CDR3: CATSDGSYRGYTF. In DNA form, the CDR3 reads TGTGCCACCAGTGATGGTTCCTATAGAGGCTACACCTTC.

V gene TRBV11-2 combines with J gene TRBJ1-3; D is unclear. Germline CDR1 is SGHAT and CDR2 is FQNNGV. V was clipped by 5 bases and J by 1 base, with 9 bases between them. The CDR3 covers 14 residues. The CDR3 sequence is CASSPGMSGNTIYF. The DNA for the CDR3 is TGTGCCAGCAGCCCCGGGATGTCTGGAAACACCATATATTTT.

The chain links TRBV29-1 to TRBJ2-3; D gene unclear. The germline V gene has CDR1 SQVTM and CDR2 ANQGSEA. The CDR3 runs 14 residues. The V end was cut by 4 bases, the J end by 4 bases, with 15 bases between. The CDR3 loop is CSVVSSHKSDTQYF. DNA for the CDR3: TGCAGCGTTGTCTCCAGTCACAAGTCAGATACGCAGTATTTT.

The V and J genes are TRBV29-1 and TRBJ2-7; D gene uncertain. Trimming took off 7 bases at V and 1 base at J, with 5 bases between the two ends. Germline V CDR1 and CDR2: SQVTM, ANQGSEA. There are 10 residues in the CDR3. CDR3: CSAGSYEQYF. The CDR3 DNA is TGCAGCGCCGGGTCCTACGAGCAGTACTTC.

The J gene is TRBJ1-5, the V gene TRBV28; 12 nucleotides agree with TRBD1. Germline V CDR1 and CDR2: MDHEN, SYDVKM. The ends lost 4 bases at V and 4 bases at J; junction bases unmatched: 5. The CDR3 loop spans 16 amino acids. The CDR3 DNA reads TGTGCCAGCAGTTCGCGGGGACAGGGGGCGAATCAGCCCCAGCATTTT. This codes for CASSSRGQGANQPQHF.

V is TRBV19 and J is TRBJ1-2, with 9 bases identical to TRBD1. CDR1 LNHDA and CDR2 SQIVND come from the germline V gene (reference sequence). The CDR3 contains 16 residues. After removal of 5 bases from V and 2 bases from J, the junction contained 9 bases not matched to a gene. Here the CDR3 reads CASSDHGTGKNYGYTF. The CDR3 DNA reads TGTGCCAGTAGTGACCACGGGACAGGGAAAAACTATGGCTACACCTTC.

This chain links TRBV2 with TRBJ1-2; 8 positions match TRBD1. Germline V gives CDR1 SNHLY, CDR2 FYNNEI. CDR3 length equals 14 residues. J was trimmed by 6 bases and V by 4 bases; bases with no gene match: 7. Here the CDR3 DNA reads TGTGCCAGCAGTGTCGACAGGGGCAGGGATGGCTACACCTTC. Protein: CASSVDRGRDGYTF.

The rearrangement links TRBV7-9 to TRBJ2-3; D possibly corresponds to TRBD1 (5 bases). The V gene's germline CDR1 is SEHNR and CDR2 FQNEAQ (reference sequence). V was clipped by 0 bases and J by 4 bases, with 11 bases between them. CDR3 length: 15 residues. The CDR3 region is CASSLAGRSADTQYF. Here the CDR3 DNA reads TGTGCCAGCAGCTTAGCGGGGCGGAGTGCAGATACGCAGTATTTT.

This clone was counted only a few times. The CDR3 protein is CASSYILAGGGSYEQYF. The DNA for the CDR3 is TGTGCCAGCAGTTATATACTAGCGGGGGGAGGATCCTACGAGCAGTACTTC. The chain joins TRBV28 to TRBJ2-7; 12 bases match TRBD2. The CDR3 is 17 amino acids. J lost 1 base, V lost 4 bases, and 8 bases had no gene match. CDR1 is MDHEN, CDR2 SYDVKM, per germline.

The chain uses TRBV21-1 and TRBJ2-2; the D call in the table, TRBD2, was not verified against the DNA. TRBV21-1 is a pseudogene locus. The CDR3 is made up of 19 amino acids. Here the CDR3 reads CASSKFRFGGSANTGELFF. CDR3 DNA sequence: TGTGCCAGCAGCAAGTTTCGTTTTGGCGGCAGTGCGAACACCGGGGAGCTGTTTTTT.

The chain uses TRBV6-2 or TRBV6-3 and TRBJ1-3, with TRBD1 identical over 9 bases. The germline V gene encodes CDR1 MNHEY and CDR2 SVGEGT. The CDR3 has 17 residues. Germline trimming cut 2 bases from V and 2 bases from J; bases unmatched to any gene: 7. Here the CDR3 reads CASSYPGQGRPGNTIYF. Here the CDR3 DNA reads TGTGCCAGCAGTTACCCGGGACAGGGAAGGCCTGGAAACACCATATATTTT.

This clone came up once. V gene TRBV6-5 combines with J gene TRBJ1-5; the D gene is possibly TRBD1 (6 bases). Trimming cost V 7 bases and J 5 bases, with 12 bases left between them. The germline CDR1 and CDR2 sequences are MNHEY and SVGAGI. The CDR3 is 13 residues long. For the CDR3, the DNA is TGTGCCAGCACCCGGGACACCTATCAGCCCCAGCATTTT. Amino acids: CASTRDTYQPQHF.

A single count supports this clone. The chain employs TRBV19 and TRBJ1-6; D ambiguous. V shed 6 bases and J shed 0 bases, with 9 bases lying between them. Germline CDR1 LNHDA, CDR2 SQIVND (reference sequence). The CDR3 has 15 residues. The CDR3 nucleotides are TGTGCCAGTAGAGCGGGGAGCTCCTATAATTCACCCCTCCACTTT. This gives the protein CASRAGSSYNSPLHF.

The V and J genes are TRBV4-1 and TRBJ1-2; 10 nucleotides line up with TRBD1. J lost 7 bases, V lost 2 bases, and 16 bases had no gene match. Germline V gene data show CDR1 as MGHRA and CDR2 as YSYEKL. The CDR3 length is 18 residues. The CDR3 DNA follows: TGCGCCAGCAGCCAAAAAAGGGGGGACAGGGGTGTTATGAGTGGCTACACCTTC. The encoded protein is CASSQKRGDRGVMSGYTF.

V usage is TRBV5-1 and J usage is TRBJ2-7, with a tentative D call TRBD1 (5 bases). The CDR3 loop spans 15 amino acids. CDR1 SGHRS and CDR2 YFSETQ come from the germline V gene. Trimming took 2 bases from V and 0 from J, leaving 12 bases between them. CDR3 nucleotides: TGCGCCAGCAGCTTAACACAGGAATTCTCCTACGAGCAGTACTTC. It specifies CASSLTQEFSYEQYF.

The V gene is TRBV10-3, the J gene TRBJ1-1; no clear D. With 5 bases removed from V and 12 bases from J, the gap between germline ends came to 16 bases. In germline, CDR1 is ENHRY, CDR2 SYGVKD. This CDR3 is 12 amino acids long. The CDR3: CAISPAVGGSFF. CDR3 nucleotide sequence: TGTGCCATCAGTCCCGCCGTTGGAGGGTCTTTCTTT.

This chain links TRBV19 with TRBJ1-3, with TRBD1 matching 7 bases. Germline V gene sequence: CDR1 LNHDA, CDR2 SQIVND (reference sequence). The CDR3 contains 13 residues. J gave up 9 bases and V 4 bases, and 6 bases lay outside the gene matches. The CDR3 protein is CASSTGQWTTIYF. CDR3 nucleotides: TGTGCCAGTAGTACGGGACAGTGGACCACCATATATTTT.

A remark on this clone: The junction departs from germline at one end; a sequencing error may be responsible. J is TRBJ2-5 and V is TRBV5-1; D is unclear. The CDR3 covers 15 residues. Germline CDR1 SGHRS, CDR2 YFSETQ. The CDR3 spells CASSLGAGLQGTQYF. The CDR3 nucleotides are TGCGCCAGCAGCTTGGGGGCCGGCCTACAAGGGACCCAGTACTTC.

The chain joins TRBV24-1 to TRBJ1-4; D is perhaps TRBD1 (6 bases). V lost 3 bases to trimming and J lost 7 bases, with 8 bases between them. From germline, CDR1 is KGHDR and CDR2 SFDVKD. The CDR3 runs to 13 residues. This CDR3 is CATSDVRGEKLFF. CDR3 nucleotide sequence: TGTGCCACCAGTGATGTCAGGGGTGAAAAACTGTTTTTT.

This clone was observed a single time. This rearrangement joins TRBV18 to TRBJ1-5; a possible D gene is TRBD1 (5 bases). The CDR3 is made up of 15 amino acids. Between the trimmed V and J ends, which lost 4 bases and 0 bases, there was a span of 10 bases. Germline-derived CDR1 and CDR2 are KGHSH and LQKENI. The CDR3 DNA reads TGTGCCAGCTCACGCGGGACCCTTAGCAATCAGCCCCAGCATTTT. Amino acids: CASSRGTLSNQPQHF.

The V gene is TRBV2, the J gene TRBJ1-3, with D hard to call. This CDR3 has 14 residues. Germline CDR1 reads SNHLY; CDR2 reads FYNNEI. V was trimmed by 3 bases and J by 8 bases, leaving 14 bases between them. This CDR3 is CASSDERYVDTIYF. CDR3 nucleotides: TGTGCCAGCAGTGACGAGCGATATGTGGACACCATATATTTT. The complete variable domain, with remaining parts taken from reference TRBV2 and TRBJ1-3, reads EPEVTQTPSHQVTQMGQEVILRCVPISNHLYFYWYRQILGQKVEFLVSFYNNEISEKSEIFDDQFSVERPDGSNFTLKIRSTKLEDSAMYFCASSDERYVDTIYFGEGSWLTVV.

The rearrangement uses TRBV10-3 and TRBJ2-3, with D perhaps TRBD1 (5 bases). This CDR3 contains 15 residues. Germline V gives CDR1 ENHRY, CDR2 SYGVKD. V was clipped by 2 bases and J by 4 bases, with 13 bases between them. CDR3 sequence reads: CAISEQGDAPDTQYF. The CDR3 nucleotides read TGTGCCATCAGTGAGCAGGGCGACGCTCCAGATACGCAGTATTTT.

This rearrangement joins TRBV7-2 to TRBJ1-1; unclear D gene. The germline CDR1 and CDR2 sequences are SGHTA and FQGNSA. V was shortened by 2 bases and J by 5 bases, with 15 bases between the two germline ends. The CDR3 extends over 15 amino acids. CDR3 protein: CASSLNLNLETEAFF. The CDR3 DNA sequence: TGTGCCAGCAGCTTAAATTTGAACTTGGAGACTGAAGCTTTCTTT. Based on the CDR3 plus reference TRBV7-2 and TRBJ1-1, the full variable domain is GAGVSQSPSNKVTEKGKDVELRCDPISGHTALYWYRQSLGQGLEFLIYFQGNSAPDKSGLPSDRFSAERTGGSVSTLTIQRTQQEDSAVYLCASSLNLNLETEAFFGQGTRLTVV.

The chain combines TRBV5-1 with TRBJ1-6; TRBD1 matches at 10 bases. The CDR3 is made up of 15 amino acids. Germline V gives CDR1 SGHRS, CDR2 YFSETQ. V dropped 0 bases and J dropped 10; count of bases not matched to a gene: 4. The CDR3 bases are TGCGCCAGCAGCTTGGCGGGACAGGGGACCTCACCCCTCCACTTT. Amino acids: CASSLAGQGTSPLHF.

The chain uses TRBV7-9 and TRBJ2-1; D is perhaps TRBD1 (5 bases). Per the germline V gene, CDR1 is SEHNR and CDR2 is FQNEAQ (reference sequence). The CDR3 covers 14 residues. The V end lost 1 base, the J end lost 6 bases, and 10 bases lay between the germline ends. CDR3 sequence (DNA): TGTGCCAGCAGCTTAGGTTCGACAGCCAATGAGCAGTTCTTC. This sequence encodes CASSLGSTANEQFF.

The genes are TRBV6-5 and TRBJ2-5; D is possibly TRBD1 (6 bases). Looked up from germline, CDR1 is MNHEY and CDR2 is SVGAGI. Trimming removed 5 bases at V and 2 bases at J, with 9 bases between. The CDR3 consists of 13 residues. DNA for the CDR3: TGTGCCAGCAGTCGGACAGAACAAGAGACCCAGTACTTC. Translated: CASSRTEQETQYF.